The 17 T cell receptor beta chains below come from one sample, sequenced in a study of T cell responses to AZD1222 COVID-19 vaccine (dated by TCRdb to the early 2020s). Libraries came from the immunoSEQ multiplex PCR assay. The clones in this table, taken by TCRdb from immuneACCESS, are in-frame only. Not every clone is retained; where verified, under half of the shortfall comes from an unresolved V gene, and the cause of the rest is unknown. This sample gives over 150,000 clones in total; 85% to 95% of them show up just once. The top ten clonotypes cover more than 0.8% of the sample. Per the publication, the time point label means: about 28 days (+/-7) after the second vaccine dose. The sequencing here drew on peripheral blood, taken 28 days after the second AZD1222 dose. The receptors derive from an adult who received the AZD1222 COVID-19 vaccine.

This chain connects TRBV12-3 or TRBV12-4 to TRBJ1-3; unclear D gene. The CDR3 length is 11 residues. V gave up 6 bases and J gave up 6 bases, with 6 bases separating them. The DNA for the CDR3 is TGTGCCAGCAGCTACGAAAACACCATATATTTT. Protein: CASSYENTIYF.

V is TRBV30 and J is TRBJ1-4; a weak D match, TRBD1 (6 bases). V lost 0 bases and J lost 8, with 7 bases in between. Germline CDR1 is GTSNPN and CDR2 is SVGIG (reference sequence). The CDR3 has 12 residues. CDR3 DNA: TGTGCCTGGAGTGTTGGGGGCGAAAAACTGTTTTTT. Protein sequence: CAWSVGGEKLFF. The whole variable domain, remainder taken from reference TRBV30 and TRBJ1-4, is SQTIHQWPATLVQPVGSPLSLECTVEGTSNPNLYWYRQAAGRGLQLLFYSVGIGQISSEVPQNLSASRPQDRQFILSSKKLLLSDSGFYLCAWSVGGEKLFFGSGTQLSVL.

CDR3 sequence: CASSQAGSAGDTEAFF. CDR3 nucleotide sequence: TGTGCCAGCAGCCAAGCCGGCTCGGCAGGGGACACTGAAGCTTTCTTT. This chain connects TRBV3-1 (or the pseudogene TRBV3-2) to TRBJ1-1; maybe TRBD1 (6 bases). Trimming shortened V by 1 base and J by 3 bases, and 15 bases separated the two germline ends. In germline, CDR1 is LGHDT, CDR2 YNNKEL (reference sequence). This CDR3 has 16 residues.

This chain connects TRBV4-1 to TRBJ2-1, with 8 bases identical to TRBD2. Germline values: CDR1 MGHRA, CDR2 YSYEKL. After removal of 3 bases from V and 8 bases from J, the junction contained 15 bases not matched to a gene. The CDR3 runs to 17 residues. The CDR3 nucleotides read TGCGCCAGCAGCCATCCGAACGGGGGGGCAGTATTCCATGAGCAGTTCTTC. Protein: CASSHPNGGAVFHEQFF.

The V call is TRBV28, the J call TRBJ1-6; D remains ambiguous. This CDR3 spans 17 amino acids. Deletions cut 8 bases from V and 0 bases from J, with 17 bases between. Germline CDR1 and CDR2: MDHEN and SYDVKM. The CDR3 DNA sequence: TGTGCCAGCTCCCCGGGAATGACCAGCTCCTATAATTCACCCCTCCACTTT. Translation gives CASSPGMTSSYNSPLHF.

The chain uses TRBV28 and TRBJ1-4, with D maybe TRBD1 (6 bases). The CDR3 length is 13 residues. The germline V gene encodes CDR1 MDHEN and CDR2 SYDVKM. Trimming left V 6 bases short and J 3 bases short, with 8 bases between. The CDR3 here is CASRGASNEKLFF. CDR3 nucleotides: TGTGCCAGCAGGGGGGCCTCTAATGAAAAACTGTTTTTT.

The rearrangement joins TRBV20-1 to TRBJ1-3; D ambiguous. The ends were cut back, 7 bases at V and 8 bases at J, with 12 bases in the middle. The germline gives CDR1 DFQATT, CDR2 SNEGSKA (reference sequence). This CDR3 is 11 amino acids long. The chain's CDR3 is CSVLTPDTIYF. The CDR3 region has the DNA TGCAGTGTTTTGACGCCGGACACCATATATTTT.

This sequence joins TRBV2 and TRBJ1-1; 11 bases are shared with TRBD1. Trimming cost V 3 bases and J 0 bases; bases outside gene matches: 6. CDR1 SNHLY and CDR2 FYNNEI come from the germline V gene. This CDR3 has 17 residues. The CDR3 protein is CASSETDRGLLNTEAFF. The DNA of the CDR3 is TGTGCCAGCAGTGAGACGGACAGGGGGCTCTTGAACACTGAAGCTTTCTTT.

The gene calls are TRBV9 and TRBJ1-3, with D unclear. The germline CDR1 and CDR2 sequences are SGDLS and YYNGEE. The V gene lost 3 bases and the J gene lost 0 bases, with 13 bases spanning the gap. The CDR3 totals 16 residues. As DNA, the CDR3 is TGTGCCAGCAGCGCAAATGGGGATTTCTCTGGAAACACCATATATTTT. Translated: CASSANGDFSGNTIYF.

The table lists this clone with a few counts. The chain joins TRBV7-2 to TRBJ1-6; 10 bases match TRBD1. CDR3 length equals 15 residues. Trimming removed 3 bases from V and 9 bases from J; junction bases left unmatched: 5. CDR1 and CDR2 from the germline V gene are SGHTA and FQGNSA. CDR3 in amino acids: CASSLGQGPGSPLHF. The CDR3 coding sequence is TGTGCCAGCAGCTTGGGACAGGGGCCGGGTTCACCCCTCCACTTT.

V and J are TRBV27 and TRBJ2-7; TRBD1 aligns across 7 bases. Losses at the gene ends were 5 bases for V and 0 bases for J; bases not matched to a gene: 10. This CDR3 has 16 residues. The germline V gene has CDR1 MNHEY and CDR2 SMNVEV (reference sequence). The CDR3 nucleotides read TGTGCCAGCAGTCCCTCGACAGGGACCCTCTCCTACGAGCAGTACTTC. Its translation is CASSPSTGTLSYEQYF.

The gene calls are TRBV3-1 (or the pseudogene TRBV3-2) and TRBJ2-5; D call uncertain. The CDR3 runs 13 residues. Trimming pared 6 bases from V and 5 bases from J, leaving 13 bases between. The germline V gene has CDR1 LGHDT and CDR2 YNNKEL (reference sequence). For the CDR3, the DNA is TGTGCCAGCAGGTCTACTTTGGAGGAGACCCAGTACTTC. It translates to CASRSTLEETQYF.

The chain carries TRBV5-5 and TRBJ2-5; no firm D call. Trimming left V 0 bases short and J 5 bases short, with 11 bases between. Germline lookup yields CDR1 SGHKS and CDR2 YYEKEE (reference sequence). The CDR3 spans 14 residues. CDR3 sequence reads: CASSLGLLQETQYF. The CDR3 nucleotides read TGTGCCAGCAGCTTGGGACTGCTTCAGGAGACCCAGTACTTC.

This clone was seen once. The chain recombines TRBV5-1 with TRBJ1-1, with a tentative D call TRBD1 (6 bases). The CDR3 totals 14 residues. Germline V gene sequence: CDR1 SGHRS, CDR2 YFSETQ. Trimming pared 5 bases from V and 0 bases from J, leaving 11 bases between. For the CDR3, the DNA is TGCGCCAGCAGGGACAGCCCCATGAACACTGAAGCTTTCTTT. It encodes CASRDSPMNTEAFF.

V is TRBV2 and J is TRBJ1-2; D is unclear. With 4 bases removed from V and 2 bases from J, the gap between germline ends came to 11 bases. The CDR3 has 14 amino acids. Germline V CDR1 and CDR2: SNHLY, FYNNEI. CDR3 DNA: TGTGCCAGCAGTGGGCAAGGGAGCAACTATGGCTACACCTTC. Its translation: CASSGQGSNYGYTF. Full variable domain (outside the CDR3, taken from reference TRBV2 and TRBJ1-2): EPEVTQTPSHQVTQMGQEVILRCVPISNHLYFYWYRQILGQKVEFLVSFYNNEISEKSEIFDDQFSVERPDGSNFTLKIRSTKLEDSAMYFCASSGQGSNYGYTFGSGTRLTVV.

The CDR3 DNA reads TGCGCCAGCAGCCCTCACAAGGGCACTGAAGCTTTCTTT. This sequence encodes CASSPHKGTEAFF. The chain has TRBV5-1 and TRBJ1-1; D is unclear. This CDR3 region has 13 residues. From germline, CDR1 is SGHRS and CDR2 YFSETQ. V lost 4 bases, J lost 4 bases, and 11 bases lay in between.

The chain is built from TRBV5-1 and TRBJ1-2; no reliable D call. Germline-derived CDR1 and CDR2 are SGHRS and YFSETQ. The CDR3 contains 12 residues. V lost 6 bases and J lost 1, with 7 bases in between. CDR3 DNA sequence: TGCGCCAGCACAGATAATAACTATGGCTACACCTTC. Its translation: CASTDNNYGYTF.